This T cell receptor (beta chain) emerged from a study of blood T cell repertoires in COVID-19. Method: immunoSEQ multiplex PCR; TCRdb's copy keeps in-frame clones and lacks some. The repertoire holds approximately 360,000 clones, with 90% as singletons. The CDR3 extends over 14 amino acids. CDR1 is MNHNY and CDR2 is SVGAGI in the germline V gene (reference sequence). The ends lost 6 bases at V and 3 bases at J; junction bases unmatched: 4. The gene calls are TRBV6-6 and TRBJ2-2; TRBD1 matches at 7 bases. This clonotype was obtained from a man aged 18 to 29 with active or convalescent COVID-19. The sample taken for sequencing was peripheral blood. In DNA, the CDR3 is TGTGCCAGCAGACAAACAGGGGACACCGGGGAGCTGTTTTTT. This codes for CASRQTGDTGELFF.